This T cell receptor (beta chain) was retrieved from a study of T cell responses to AZD1222 COVID-19 vaccine. Study-level information: Samples with a second dose at about 4 or about 12 weeks were pooled together. General study findings and limits: Mostly white British, mostly female donors; authors suggested clonal diversity may be underestimated. Vaccination with two AZD1222 doses was followed by a rise in Spike-specific TCR breadth and depth. Among vaccine-associated CD4 TCRs, coverage spanned spike, with dominance at 160-218 and 743-854.

The germline gives CDR1 SNHLY, CDR2 FYNNEI. V dropped 3 bases and J dropped 2 bases, with 10 bases sitting between them. The CDR3 covers 14 residues. Comment on this clone: What it binds is unknown.

Assay used: immunoSEQ multiplex PCR; TCRdb lists only in-frame clones, some missing. The sample has roughly 99,000 clones, around 92% seen once. The rearrangement joins TRBV2 to TRBJ2-5; a possible D gene is TRBD2 (6 bases). The sequencing here drew on peripheral blood, taken on day 0 of AZD1222 vaccination. This TCR was sampled from an adult in good health. The CDR3 sequence is CASSDLARQETQYF. Written as DNA, the CDR3 is TGTGCCAGCAGTGACCTAGCGCGTCAAGAGACCCAGTACTTC.